Following are 17 T cell receptor beta chains from one sample sequenced in a study of OX40 agonist ivuxolimab in advanced cancers. Here immunoSEQ multiplex PCR was the method, and the copy in TCRdb shows in-frame clones only, minus some. The repertoire consists of fewer than 100,000 clones, with about 83% occurring once and the leading ten covering 0.76%. The sample consisted of CD4+ or CD8+ T cells sorted from blood, taken in a trial of the OX40 agonist ivuxolimab. These receptors were taken from an adult with an advanced solid tumor such as melanoma, head and neck, liver or kidney cancer.

This clone was recorded once. V and J are TRBV7-9 and TRBJ1-3; TRBD1 agrees at 7 bases. The germline gives CDR1 SEHNR, CDR2 FQNEAQ (reference sequence). This CDR3 region has 14 residues. Trimming took 11 bases from V and 7 from J; bases not matched to a gene: 14. CDR3 sequence reads: CASTAQGVKNTIYF. For the CDR3, the DNA is TGTGCCTCAACAGCCCAGGGGGTGAAGAACACCATATATTTT.

Comment on this clone: The sample contains more than one DNA sequence encoding this CDR3. The rearrangement links TRBV18 to TRBJ2-2; 7 bases line up with TRBD1. This CDR3 spans 16 amino acids. The V and J ends lost 3 bases and 0 bases, in that order; junction bases with no gene match: 4. Germline loops: CDR1 KGHSH, CDR2 LQKENI. The chain's CDR3 is CASSPPGQANTGELFF. In nucleotides, the CDR3 is TGTGCCAGCTCACCTCCCGGACAGGCGAACACCGGGGAGCTGTTTTTT. Variable domain in full (rest from reference TRBV18 and TRBJ2-2): NAGVMQNPRHLVRRRGQEARLRCSPMKGHSHVYWYRQLPEEGLKFMVYLQKENIIDESGMPKERFSAEFPKEGPSILRIQQVVRGDSAAYFCASSPPGQANTGELFFGEGSRLTVL.

J is TRBJ2-1 and V is TRBV5-1; D perhaps matches TRBD1 (6 bases). Germline CDR1 reads SGHRS; CDR2 reads YFSETQ. The CDR3 spans 16 residues. V dropped 3 bases and J dropped 6 bases, with 19 bases sitting between them. CDR3 protein: CASSSGTGTTVNEQFF. In DNA form, the CDR3 reads TGCGCCAGCAGCTCGGGAACCGGGACAACGGTCAATGAGCAGTTCTTC.

This sequence joins TRBV5-5 and TRBJ2-7; D may be TRBD1 (6 bases). This CDR3 contains 15 residues. CDR1 SGHKS and CDR2 YYEKEE come from the germline V gene (reference sequence). V was shortened by 0 bases and J by 4 bases, with 14 bases between the two germline ends. CDR3 DNA: TGTGCCAGCAGCTTGGTTCCAGGGGCCCAATACGAGCAGTACTTC. This gives the protein CASSLVPGAQYEQYF. The full variable domain, completed using reference TRBV5-5 and TRBJ2-7, is DAGVTQSPTHLIKTRGQQVTLRCSPISGHKSVSWYQQVLGQGPQFIFQYYEKEERGRGNFPDRFSARQFPNYSSELNVNALLLGDSALYLCASSLVPGAQYEQYFGPGTRLTVT.

In this sample, this clone turned up a few times. The V gene is TRBV30, the J gene TRBJ1-5; TRBD1 might be the D (5 bases). V was clipped by 0 bases and J by 3 bases, with 9 bases between them. The CDR3 consists of 14 residues. Germline V gives CDR1 GTSNPN, CDR2 SVGIG (reference sequence). The CDR3 reads CAWSVRQFNQPQHF. The CDR3 DNA reads as TGTGCCTGGAGTGTTCGACAGTTCAATCAGCCCCAGCATTTT.

This clone was detected a few times. V is TRBV4-1 and J is TRBJ1-2; 9 bases match TRBD1. V shed 1 base, J shed 8 bases, and the junction held 2 bases outside the gene matches. CDR1 is MGHRA and CDR2 is YSYEKL in the germline V gene. CDR3 size: 13 residues. For the CDR3, the DNA is TGCGCCAGCAGCCAAGCCACAGGGGGCGGCTACACCTTC. The encoded protein is CASSQATGGGYTF.

This clone was detected once. The V call is TRBV19, the J call TRBJ1-5; 8 positions match TRBD1. In germline, CDR1 is LNHDA, CDR2 SQIVND (reference sequence). Unmatched junction bases numbered 13, after V lost 3 bases and J lost 6 bases. This CDR3 region has 17 residues. The CDR3 reads CASSISRAGGPTQPQHF. CDR3 bases: TGTGCCAGTAGTATTTCGCGGGCAGGGGGCCCTACTCAGCCCCAGCATTTT.

This rearrangement joins TRBV6-1 to TRBJ1-2; D is unresolved. CDR3 length: 14 amino acids. Looked up from germline, CDR1 is MNHNS and CDR2 is SASEGT. The germline V and J ends were trimmed by 8 bases and 5 bases, with 18 bases remaining between them. CDR3 DNA sequence: TGTGCCAGCCAGGAGGGAGGGTGGAAATATGGCTACACCTTC. It codes for CASQEGGWKYGYTF.

V usage is TRBV5-1 and J usage is TRBJ1-4, with 8 positions matching TRBD1. With V trimmed by 2 bases and J by 8 bases, 8 bases remained unmatched. This CDR3 contains 15 residues. The germline CDR1 and CDR2 sequences are SGHRS and YFSETQ. Written as DNA, the CDR3 is TGCGCCAGCAGCTTCCAGGGGGCTTCGGGGGAAAAACTGTTTTTT. This encodes CASSFQGASGEKLFF.

The rearrangement joins TRBV4-2 to TRBJ1-1, with D hard to call. Germline V gene data show CDR1 as LGHNA and CDR2 as YNFKEQ. This CDR3 comprises 15 residues. V shed 0 bases and J shed 5 bases, with 13 bases lying between them. CDR3 residues: CASSQDRRGSTEAFF. CDR3 bases: TGTGCCAGCAGCCAAGATCGGAGAGGGAGTACTGAAGCTTTCTTT.

This clone turned up a few times. The rearrangement uses TRBV6-1 and TRBJ1-6; perhaps TRBD1 as D (6 bases). The CDR3 runs 14 residues. CDR1 is MNHNS and CDR2 is SASEGT in the germline V gene. V lost 5 bases, J lost 7 bases, and 12 bases lay in between. As DNA, the CDR3 is TGTGCCAGCAGTATACAGGGTCCCAATTCACCCCTCCACTTT. Translating gives CASSIQGPNSPLHF.

The chain is built from TRBV9 and TRBJ2-3; 7 nucleotides match TRBD1. In germline, CDR1 is SGDLS, CDR2 YYNGEE. The CDR3 spans 16 residues. V gave up 4 bases and J gave up 1 base; unmatched junction bases: 9. The CDR3 DNA is TGTGCCAGCAGCTTACGGACAGGATGGGGCACAGATACGCAGTATTTT. Its translation is CASSLRTGWGTDTQYF. The complete variable domain, with remaining parts taken from reference TRBV9 and TRBJ2-3, reads DSGVTQTPKHLITATGQRVTLRCSPRSGDLSVYWYQQSLDQGLQFLIQYYNGEERAKGNILERFSAQQFPDLHSELNLSSLELGDSALYFCASSLRTGWGTDTQYFGPGTRLTVL.

This clone was seen more than once but under ten times. The chain couples TRBV4-1 to TRBJ1-1, with 8 bases aligning to TRBD1. Germline CDR1 and CDR2: MGHRA and YSYEKL. J gave up 5 bases and V 1 base, and 3 bases lay outside the gene matches. The CDR3 extends over 14 amino acids. CDR3 sequence: CASSQGTGLTEAFF. The DNA of the CDR3 is TGCGCCAGCAGCCAAGGGACAGGGTTGACTGAAGCTTTCTTT.

V is TRBV11-2 and J is TRBJ2-7; D is uncertain. The CDR3 loop spans 13 amino acids. Per germline, CDR1 SGHAT and CDR2 FQNNGV. With 6 bases removed from V and 3 bases from J, the gap between germline ends came to 12 bases. The CDR3 coding sequence is TGTGCCAGCAGTCAAAGACGGATCTACGAGCAGTACTTC. Its protein product is CASSQRRIYEQYF.

The chain uses TRBV5-1 and TRBJ2-6, with 8 bases lining up with TRBD1. With V trimmed by 1 base and J by 4 bases, 10 bases remained unmatched. The CDR3 has 18 residues. Germline loops: CDR1 SGHRS, CDR2 YFSETQ. DNA for the CDR3: TGCGCCAGCAGCTTGACGTCAGGGGGCGCAACCGGGGCCAACGTCCTGACTTTC. The encoded protein is CASSLTSGGATGANVLTF.

This clone was recorded a few times. V and J are TRBV27 and TRBJ1-1; D is undetermined. The CDR3 is 11 amino acids. Germline V lookup: CDR1 MNHEY, CDR2 SMNVEV (reference sequence). V was trimmed by 10 bases and J by 9 bases, leaving 15 bases between them. The CDR3 nucleotides read TGTGCCACCCTTGAAAACGGGAAAGCTTTCTTT. Translation: CATLENGKAFF.

The genes are TRBV19 and TRBJ2-3, with 8 bases matching TRBD2. There are 16 residues in the CDR3. Per the germline V gene, CDR1 is LNHDA and CDR2 is SQIVND (reference sequence). Germline trimming cut 6 bases from V and 1 base from J; bases unmatched to any gene: 9. CDR3 amino acids: CASSKRAGAGTDTQYF. CDR3 DNA: TGTGCCAGTAGCAAGCGAGCGGGAGCTGGCACAGATACGCAGTATTTT.